This entry features one T cell receptor (beta chain) sequence. Its antigen remains unknown. The sample is drawn from a study of cytomegalovirus exposure and HLA in healthy donors. Study conclusions and caveats: In a later analysis, at a false discovery rate of 0.05, 16,951 TCR beta sequences matched HLA alleles. Several of the most significant clusters appeared linked to common viral pathogens, based on a later analysis. Earlier analysis found most TCR beta V segments productive about 87% or about 30% of the time.

The CDR3 spans 13 residues. J lost 6 bases, V lost 6 bases, and 4 bases had no gene match. Looked up from germline, CDR1 is MRHNA and CDR2 is SNTAGT. The study ran its PCR with 60 Vbeta and 13 Jbeta primers. Sequenced by immunoSEQ multiplex PCR; TCRdb stores in-frame clones only, minus some. The table has some 140,000 clones, about three quarters seen once. The chain links TRBV6-4 to TRBJ2-3; 9 nucleotides line up with TRBD1. The sequenced sample consisted of PBMCs. The receptor comes from a woman in her 40s in good health and CMV-seronegative. The CDR3 here is CASSGQGTDTQYF. In nucleotides, the CDR3 is TGTGCCAGCAGCGGACAGGGGACGGATACGCAGTATTTT.